This record concerns one T cell receptor (beta chain) sequence. This sample was taken from a study of OX40 agonist ivuxolimab in advanced cancers. Study-level background: Patients received intravenous ivuxolimab every 2 weeks at 0.01 to 10 mg/kg. Earlier anti-PD-1, anti-PD-L1 or anti-CTLA-4 therapy was permitted; 30% to 50% had received some. One patient with hepatocellular carcinoma and two with cutaneous melanoma, three in all, had partial responses.

Systemic immunosuppression or autoimmune disease history was grounds to exclude patients. Measured with immunoSEQ multiplex PCR; TCRdb has only the in-frame clones, and not every one. Of about 70,000 clones listed, about 81% are singletons. This sequence originates from an adult with an advanced solid tumor such as melanoma, head and neck, liver or kidney cancer. The source material was CD4+ or CD8+ T cells sorted from blood, sampled in a trial of the OX40 agonist ivuxolimab.

CDR3 amino acids: CASSLPDSTEAFF. The DNA of the CDR3 is TGCGCCAGCAGCCTGCCCGACAGCACTGAAGCTTTCTTT. The V call is TRBV5-1, the J call TRBJ1-1, with a weak D call TRBD1 (5 bases). V lost 4 bases to trimming and J lost 4 bases, with 11 bases between them. CDR3 length: 13 residues. Per the germline V gene, CDR1 is SGHRS and CDR2 is YFSETQ. Complete variable domain (other parts from reference TRBV5-1 and TRBJ1-1): KAGVTQTPRYLIKTRGQQVTLSCSPISGHRSVSWYQQTPGQGLQFLFEYFSETQRNKGNFPGRFSGRQFSNSRSEMNVSTLELGDSALYLCASSLPDSTEAFFGQGTRLTVV.